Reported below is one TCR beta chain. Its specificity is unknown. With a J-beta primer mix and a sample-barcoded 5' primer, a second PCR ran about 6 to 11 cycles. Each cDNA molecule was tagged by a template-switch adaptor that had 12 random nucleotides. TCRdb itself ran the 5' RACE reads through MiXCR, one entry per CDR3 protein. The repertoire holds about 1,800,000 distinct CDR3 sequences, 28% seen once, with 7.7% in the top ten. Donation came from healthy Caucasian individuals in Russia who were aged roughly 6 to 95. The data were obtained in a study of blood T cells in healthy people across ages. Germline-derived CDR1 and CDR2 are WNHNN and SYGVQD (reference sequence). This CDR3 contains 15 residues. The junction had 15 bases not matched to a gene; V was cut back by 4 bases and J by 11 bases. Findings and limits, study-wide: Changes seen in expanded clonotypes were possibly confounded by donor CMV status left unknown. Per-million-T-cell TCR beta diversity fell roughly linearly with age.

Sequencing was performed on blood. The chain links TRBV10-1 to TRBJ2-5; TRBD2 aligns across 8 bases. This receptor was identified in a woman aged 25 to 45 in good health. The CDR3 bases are TGCGCCAGCAGTGGGAAGCGGGGGATTGGAAATGAGCAGTACTTC. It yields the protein CASSGKRGIGNEQYF.